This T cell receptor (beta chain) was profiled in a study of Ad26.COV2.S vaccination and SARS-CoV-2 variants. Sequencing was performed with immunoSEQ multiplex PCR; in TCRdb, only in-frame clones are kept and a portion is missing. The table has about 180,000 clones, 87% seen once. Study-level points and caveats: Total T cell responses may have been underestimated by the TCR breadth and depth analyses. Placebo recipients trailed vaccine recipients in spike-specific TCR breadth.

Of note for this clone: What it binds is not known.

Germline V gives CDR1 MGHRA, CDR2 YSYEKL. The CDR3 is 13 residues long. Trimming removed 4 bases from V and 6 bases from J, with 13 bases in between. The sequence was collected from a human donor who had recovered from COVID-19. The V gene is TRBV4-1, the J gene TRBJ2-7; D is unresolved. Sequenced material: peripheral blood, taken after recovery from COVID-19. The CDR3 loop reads CASSPWASTEQYF. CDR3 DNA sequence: TGCGCCAGCAGCCCGTGGGCCAGCACCGAGCAGTACTTC.